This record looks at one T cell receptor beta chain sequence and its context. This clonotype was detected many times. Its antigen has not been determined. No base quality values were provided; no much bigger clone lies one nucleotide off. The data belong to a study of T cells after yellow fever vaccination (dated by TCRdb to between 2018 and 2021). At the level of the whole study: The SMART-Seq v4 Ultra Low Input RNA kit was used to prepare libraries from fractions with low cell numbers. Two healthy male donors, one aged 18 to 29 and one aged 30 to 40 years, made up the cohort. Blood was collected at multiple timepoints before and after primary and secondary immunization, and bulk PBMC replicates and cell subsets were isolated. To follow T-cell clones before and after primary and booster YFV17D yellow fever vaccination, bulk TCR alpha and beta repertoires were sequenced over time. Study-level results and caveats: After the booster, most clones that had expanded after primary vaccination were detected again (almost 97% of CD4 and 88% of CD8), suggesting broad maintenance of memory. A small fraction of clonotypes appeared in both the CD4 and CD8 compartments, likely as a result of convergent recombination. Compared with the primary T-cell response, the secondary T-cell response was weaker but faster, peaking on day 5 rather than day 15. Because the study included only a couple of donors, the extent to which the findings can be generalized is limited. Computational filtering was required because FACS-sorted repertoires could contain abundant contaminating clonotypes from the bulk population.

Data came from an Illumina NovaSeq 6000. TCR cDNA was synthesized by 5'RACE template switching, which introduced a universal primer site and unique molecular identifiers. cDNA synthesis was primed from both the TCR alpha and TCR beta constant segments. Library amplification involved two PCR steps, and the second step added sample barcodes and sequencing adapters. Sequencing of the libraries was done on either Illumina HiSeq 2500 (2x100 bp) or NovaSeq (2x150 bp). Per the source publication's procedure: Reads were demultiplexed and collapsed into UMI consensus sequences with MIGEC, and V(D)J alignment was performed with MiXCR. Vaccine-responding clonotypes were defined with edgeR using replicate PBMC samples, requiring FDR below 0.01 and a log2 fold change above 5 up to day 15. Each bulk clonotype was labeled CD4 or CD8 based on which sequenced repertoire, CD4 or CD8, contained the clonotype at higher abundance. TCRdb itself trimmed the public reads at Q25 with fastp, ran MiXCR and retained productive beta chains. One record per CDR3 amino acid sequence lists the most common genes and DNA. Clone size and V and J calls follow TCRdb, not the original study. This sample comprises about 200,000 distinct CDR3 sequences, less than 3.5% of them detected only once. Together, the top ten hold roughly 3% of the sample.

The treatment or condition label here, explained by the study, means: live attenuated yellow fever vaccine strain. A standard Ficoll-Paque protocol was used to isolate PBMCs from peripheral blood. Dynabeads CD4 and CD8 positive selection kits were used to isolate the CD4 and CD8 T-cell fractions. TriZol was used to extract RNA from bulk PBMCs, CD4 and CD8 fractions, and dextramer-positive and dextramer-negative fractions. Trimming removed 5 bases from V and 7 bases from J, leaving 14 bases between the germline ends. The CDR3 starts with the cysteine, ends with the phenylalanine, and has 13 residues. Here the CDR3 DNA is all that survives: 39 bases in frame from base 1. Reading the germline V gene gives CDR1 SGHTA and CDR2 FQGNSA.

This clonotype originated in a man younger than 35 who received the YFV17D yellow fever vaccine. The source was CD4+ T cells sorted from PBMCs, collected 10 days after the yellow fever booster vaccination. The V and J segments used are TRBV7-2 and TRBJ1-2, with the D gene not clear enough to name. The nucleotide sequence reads TGTGCCAGCAGCCCCCGAGGTCTTGGTGGCTACACCTTC. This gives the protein CASSPRGLGGYTF. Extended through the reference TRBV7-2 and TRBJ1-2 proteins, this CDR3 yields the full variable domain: GAGVSQSPSNKVTEKGKDVELRCDPISGHTALYWYRQSLGQGLEFLIYFQGNSAPDKSGLPSDRFSAERTGGSVSTLTIQRTQQEDSAVYLCASSPRGLGGYTFGSGTRLTVV.